Ten or more counts support the clone carrying this T cell receptor beta chain. Its antigen is not known. The data stem from a study of molecular identifiers for immune sequencing clone quantification. Germline CDR1 reads PRHDT; CDR2 reads FYEKMQ (reference sequence). The CDR3 runs to 14 residues. V lost 4 bases, J lost 0 bases, and 10 bases lay in between. TCRdb re-called the PCR reads through MiXCR, storing one row per CDR3 protein. Here the sample spans some 89,000 distinct CDR3 sequences, approximately 25% being singletons. Study-level results: Spike-in Jurkat TCR RNA from a single cell reportedly registered among approximately 1.1 million naive cells. Highly expanded clone sizes could be underestimated by identical TCR molecules sharing a barcode.

This sequence originates from a human donor in good health. Some libraries in this study had Jurkat cell RNA spiked in. Sequencing used naive CD8+ T cells from blood, with Jurkat cell RNA spiked in. The subset was: FACS-sorted CD8+CD4-CCR7+CD45RA+ naive T cells. V usage is TRBV13 and J usage is TRBJ2-7, with TRBD2 as a possible D gene (5 bases). CDR3 region: CASSSTGSSYEQYF. DNA of the CDR3: TGTGCCAGCAGCTCGACTGGGAGCTCCTACGAGCAGTACTTC.